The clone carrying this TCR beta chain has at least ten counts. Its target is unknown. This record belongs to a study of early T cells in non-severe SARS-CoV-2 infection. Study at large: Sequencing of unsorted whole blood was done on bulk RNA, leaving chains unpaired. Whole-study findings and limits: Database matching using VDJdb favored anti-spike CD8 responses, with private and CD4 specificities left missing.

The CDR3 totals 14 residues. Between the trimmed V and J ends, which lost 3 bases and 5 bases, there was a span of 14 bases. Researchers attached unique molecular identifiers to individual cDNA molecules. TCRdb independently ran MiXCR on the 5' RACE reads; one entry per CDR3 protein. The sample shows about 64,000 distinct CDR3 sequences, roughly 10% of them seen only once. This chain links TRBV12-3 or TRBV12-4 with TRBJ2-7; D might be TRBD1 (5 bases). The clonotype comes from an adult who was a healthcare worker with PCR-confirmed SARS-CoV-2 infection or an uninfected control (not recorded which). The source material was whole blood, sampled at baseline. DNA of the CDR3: TGTGCCAGCAGTTTTAGCCGTTCAGGGCACGAGCAGTACTTC. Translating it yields CASSFSRSGHEQYF.